The T cell receptor beta chain under discussion was sequenced for a study of T cell responses to AZD1222 COVID-19 vaccine. The CDR3 sequence is 18 residues long. The V gene lost 1 base and the J gene lost 0 bases, with 16 bases spanning the gap. Produced via immunoSEQ multiplex PCR; TCRdb's table is partial and in-frame only. The data hold about 180,000 clones, with approximately 91% observed a single time. J is TRBJ2-1 and V is TRBV23-1; the D gene is possibly TRBD1 (6 bases). TRBV23-1 is an ORF, with its function uncertain. The sample in question was peripheral blood, obtained on day 0 of AZD1222 vaccination. The receptor's source is an adult in good health. The CDR3 reads CASSQWVRGRSSYNEQFF. The CDR3 coding sequence is TGCGCCAGCAGTCAATGGGTCAGGGGCCGAAGCTCCTACAATGAGCAGTTCTTC.